These T cell receptor beta chains were read from a single sample in a study of blood T cell repertoires in COVID-19. Using immunoSEQ multiplex PCR, the repertoire was profiled, and TCRdb retains in-frame clones only, with some absent. In the table there are tens of thousands of clones, 90% of which are singletons. Source material: peripheral blood. The receptors were gathered from a middle-aged woman with active COVID-19. The CDR3 runs from the conserved cysteine through the conserved F or W. A D gene is named only where the DNA matches it firmly. Not all rows give a size; the values are once, few, many and, for expanded clones, a class.

V gene	clone size	D gene	J gene	CDR3 protein	CDR3 DNA
TRBV7-6	-	TRBD2	TRBJ2-3	CASSPGTSGFTDTQYF	TGTGCCAGCAGCCCGGGGACTAGCGGGTTCACAGATACGCAGTATTTT
TRBV5-1	-	-	TRBJ2-5	CASLEGSGETQYF	TGCGCCAGCTTGGAGGGTAGTGGAGAGACCCAGTACTTC
TRBV5-1	-	-	TRBJ1-2	CASSLHSYGYTF	TGCGCCAGCAGCTTGCACAGCTATGGCTACACCTTC
TRBV11-2	few	TRBD2	TRBJ2-7	CASSSPSGVSYEQYF	TGTGCCAGCAGCTCCCCTAGCGGGGTATCCTACGAGCAGTACTTC
TRBV5-1	-	TRBD1	TRBJ1-2	CASRFTTGGGPLTKGYTF	TGCGCCAGCCGATTTACCACAGGGGGTGGCCCCTTAACTAAAGGCTACACCTTC
TRBV12-5	-	-	TRBJ1-1	CASAPPGRNTEAFF	TGTGCTAGTGCCCCCCCAGGGCGGAACACTGAAGCTTTCTTT
TRBV20-1	-	TRBD1	TRBJ1-2	CSASGGQGPYGYTF	TGCAGTGCTAGTGGGGGACAGGGACCCTATGGCTACACCTTC
TRBV19	-	-	TRBJ2-3	CASSIGWGGLSDTQYF	TGTGCCAGTAGTATAGGCTGGGGGGGCCTCTCAGATACGCAGTATTTT
TRBV30	-	-	TRBJ2-2	CAWGLQAGELFF	TGTGCCTGGGGGCTTCAGGCCGGGGAGCTGTTTTTT
TRBV6-5	-	TRBD1	TRBJ2-3	CASRTDRETDTQYF	TGTGCCAGCAGAACGGACAGGGAGACAGATACGCAGTATTTT
TRBV11-2	-	-	TRBJ2-7	CASSLATGHSSSYEQYF	TGTGCCAGCAGCTTAGCAACGGGACACTCAAGCTCCTACGAGCAGTACTTC
TRBV7-3	once	TRBD2	TRBJ2-5	CASSLFGRGSEETQYF	TGTGCCAGCAGCTTATTTGGGAGGGGATCGGAAGAGACCCAGTACTTC
TRBV24-1	-	TRBD2	TRBJ2-1	CATSESSGASYNEQFF	TGTGCCACCAGTGAGTCTAGCGGGGCCTCCTACAATGAGCAGTTCTTC
TRBV7-9	-	-	TRBJ2-2	CASSPSGQGAVTGELFF	TGTGCCAGCAGCCCATCGGGACAAGGAGCGGTCACCGGGGAGCTGTTTTTT
TRBV5-4	-	-	TRBJ1-2	CASSLPGTKTGYTF	TGTGCCAGCAGCCTACCCGGGACAAAGACTGGCTACACCTTC
TRBV10-2	-	-	TRBJ2-3	CASSESGRTQYF	TGCGCCAGCAGTGAGTCGGGGCGAACGCAGTATTTT
TRBV6-5	-	-	TRBJ2-5	CASSRSGPGRGTQYF	TGTGCCAGCAGTCGGAGCGGGCCAGGGCGGGGGACCCAGTACTTC
TRBV14	-	-	TRBJ1-3	CASSTRTAGSTIYF	TGTGCCAGCAGCACTAGGACTGCTGGAAGCACCATATATTTT
TRBV11-2	-	-	TRBJ1-3	CASSLAPPGSGNTIYF	TGTGCCAGCAGCTTAGCCCCCCCAGGGTCTGGAAACACCATATATTTT
TRBV19	-	-	TRBJ2-7	CASARFGGSSYEQYF	TGTGCCAGTGCGCGATTCGGGGGATCCTCCTACGAGCAGTACTTC
TRBV3-1/TRBV3-2	-	TRBD1	TRBJ2-2	CASSQGQGVYTGELFF	TGTGCCAGCAGCCAGGGACAGGGGGTGTACACCGGGGAGCTGTTTTTT
TRBV12-3/TRBV12-4	-	-	TRBJ1-2	CASRPPLGGYTF	TGTGCCAGCAGACCACCCCTAGGTGGCTACACCTTC
TRBV7-3	-	-	TRBJ2-3	CASSPGTASDTQYF	TGTGCCAGCAGCCCGGGGACTGCCTCAGATACGCAGTATTTT
TRBV5-6	-	-	TRBJ1-5	CASSLMGGNQPQHF	TGTGCCAGCAGCTTGATGGGCGGCAATCAGCCCCAGCATTTT
TRBV7-9	-	-	TRBJ1-6	CASSSPTGFYNSPLHF	TGTGCCAGCAGCTCCCCGACAGGATTCTATAATTCACCCCTCCACTTT
TRBV10-3	-	TRBD1	TRBJ2-7	CAISEPGQGGNYEQYF	TGTGCCATCAGTGAGCCGGGACAGGGTGGCAACTACGAGCAGTACTTC
TRBV19	-	-	TRBJ1-1	CASSIGPGRTEAFF	TGTGCCAGTAGTATAGGTCCAGGGAGGACTGAAGCTTTCTTT
TRBV18	-	-	TRBJ1-2	CASSPNREGYTF	TGTGCCAGCTCACCAAACAGGGAGGGCTACACCTTC
TRBV2	-	TRBD2	TRBJ2-5	CASSTGTSGYQETQYF	TGTGCCAGCAGCACCGGGACTAGCGGGTACCAAGAGACCCAGTACTTC
TRBV18	-	-	TRBJ2-7	CASSTSREREQYF	TGTGCCAGCTCCACCTCCAGGGAACGCGAGCAGTACTTC
TRBV5-6	-	TRBD1	TRBJ2-6	CASSSGPGTGMPGANVLTF	TGTGCCAGCAGCTCGGGTCCCGGGACAGGGATGCCTGGGGCCAACGTCCTGACTTTC
TRBV25-1	few	TRBD1	TRBJ1-1	CASSDETGGNTEAFF	TGTGCCAGCAGTGACGAGACAGGGGGAAACACTGAAGCTTTCTTT
TRBV9	-	-	TRBJ1-3	CASSVATAYSGNTIYF	TGTGCCAGCAGCGTAGCTACAGCCTACTCTGGAAACACCATATATTTT
TRBV7-9	-	TRBD1	TRBJ2-3	CASSLADRVDTQYF	TGTGCCAGCAGCTTAGCGGACAGGGTAGATACGCAGTATTTT
TRBV3-1/TRBV3-2	once	-	TRBJ1-2	CASSQDGGHTGSLGYTF	TGTGCCAGCAGCCAAGATGGGGGTCATACAGGGAGTTTAGGCTACACCTTC
TRBV6-5	once	-	TRBJ1-2	CASRSTGKGYTF	TGTGCCAGCAGATCGACAGGTAAAGGCTACACCTTC
TRBV11-1	-	TRBD1	TRBJ2-1	CASSLAYDRGRDEQFF	TGTGCCAGCAGCTTAGCATACGACAGGGGGAGGGATGAGCAGTTCTTC
TRBV7-2	-	TRBD1	TRBJ2-5	CATSGGRETQYF	TGTGCTACGTCAGGGGGCAGGGAGACCCAGTACTTC
TRBV3-1/TRBV3-2	-	-	TRBJ2-7	CASSQDLYEQYF	TGTGCCAGCAGCCAAGATCTCTACGAGCAGTACTTC
TRBV5-6	-	-	TRBJ1-6	CASSLPTRGPSPSPLHF	TGTGCCAGCAGCTTACCTACGCGAGGCCCAAGTCCTTCACCCCTCCACTTT
TRBV9	medium-sized	-	TRBJ2-7	CASSSRGGGEQNEQYF	TGTGCCAGCAGCTCCCGAGGAGGGGGCGAGCAAAACGAGCAGTACTTC
TRBV30	-	-	TRBJ2-1	CAWSVIQEQFF	TGTGCCTGGAGTGTAATCCAGGAGCAGTTCTTC
TRBV7-9	-	-	TRBJ2-1	CASSLAELGGGHTYNEQFF	TGTGCCAGCAGCTTAGCCGAGTTAGGAGGGGGCCACACCTACAATGAGCAGTTCTTC
TRBV2	-	-	TRBJ2-2	CASARTQNTGELFF	TGTGCCAGCGCGCGGACACAGAACACCGGGGAGCTGTTTTTT
TRBV6-5	large	-	TRBJ1-1	CASPGTIGEAFF	TGTGCCTCGCCGGGGACAATCGGTGAAGCTTTCTTT
TRBV30	-	-	TRBJ1-2	CAWGGADRSYNYGYTF	TGTGCCTGGGGGGGGGCCGACAGATCTTATAACTATGGCTACACCTTC
TRBV24-1	-	TRBD2	TRBJ2-1	CATAGTTDEQFF	TGTGCCACCGCCGGGACTACCGATGAGCAGTTCTTC
TRBV11-3	once	-	TRBJ1-3	CASSLDRRTGASGNTIYF	TGTGCCAGCAGCTTAGATAGGCGGACGGGAGCCTCTGGAAACACCATATATTTT
TRBV21-1	-	-	TRBJ1-2	CASSNGGEDGYTF	TGTGCCAGCAGCAATGGAGGGGAGGATGGCTACACCTTC